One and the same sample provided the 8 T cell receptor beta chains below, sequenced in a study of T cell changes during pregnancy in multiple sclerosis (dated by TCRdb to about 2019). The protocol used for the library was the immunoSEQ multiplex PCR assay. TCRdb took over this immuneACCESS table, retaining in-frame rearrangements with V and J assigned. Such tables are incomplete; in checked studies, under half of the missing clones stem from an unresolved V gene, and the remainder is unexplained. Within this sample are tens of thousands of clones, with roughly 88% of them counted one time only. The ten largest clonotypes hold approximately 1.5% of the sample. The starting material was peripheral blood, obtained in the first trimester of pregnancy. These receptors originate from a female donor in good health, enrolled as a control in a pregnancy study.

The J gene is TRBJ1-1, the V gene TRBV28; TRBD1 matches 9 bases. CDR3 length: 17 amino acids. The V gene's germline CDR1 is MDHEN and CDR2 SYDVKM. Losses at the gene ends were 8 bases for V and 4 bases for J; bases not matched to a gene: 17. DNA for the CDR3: TGTGCCAGCGGAGGGACAGGGAAACTCTTTGATGGCACTGAAGCTTTCTTT. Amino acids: CASGGTGKLFDGTEAFF. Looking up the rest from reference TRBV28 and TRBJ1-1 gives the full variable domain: DVKVTQSSRYLVKRTGEKVFLECVQDMDHENMFWYRQDPGLGLRLIYFSYDVKMKEKGDIPEGYSVSREKKERFSLILESASTNQTSMYLCASGGTGKLFDGTEAFFGQGTRLTVV.

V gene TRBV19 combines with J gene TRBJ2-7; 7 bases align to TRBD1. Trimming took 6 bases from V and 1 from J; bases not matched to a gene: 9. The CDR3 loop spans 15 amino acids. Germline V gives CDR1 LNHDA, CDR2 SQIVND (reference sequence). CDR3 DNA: TGTGCCAGTAGGGAGCAGGGGACAGCTTCCTACGAGCAGTACTTC. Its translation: CASREQGTASYEQYF.

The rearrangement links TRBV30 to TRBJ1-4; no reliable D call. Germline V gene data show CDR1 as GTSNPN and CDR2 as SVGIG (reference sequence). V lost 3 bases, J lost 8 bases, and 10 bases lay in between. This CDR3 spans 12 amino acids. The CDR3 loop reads CAWSRSVEKLFF. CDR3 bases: TGTGCCTGGAGCCGTAGTGTAGAAAAACTGTTTTTT.

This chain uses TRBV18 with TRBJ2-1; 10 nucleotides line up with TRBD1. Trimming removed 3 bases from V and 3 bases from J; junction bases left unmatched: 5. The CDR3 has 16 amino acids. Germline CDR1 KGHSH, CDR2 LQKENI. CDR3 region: CASSPRDRGIYNEQFF. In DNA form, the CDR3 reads TGTGCCAGCTCACCCCGGGACAGGGGCATCTACAATGAGCAGTTCTTC. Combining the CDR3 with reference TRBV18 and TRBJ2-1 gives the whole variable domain NAGVMQNPRHLVRRRGQEARLRCSPMKGHSHVYWYRQLPEEGLKFMVYLQKENIIDESGMPKERFSAEFPKEGPSILRIQQVVRGDSAAYFCASSPRDRGIYNEQFFGPGTRLTVL.

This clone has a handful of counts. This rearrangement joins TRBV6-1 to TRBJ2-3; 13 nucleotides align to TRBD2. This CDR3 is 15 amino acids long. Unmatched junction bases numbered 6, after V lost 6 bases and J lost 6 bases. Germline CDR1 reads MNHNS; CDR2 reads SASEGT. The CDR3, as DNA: TGTGCCAGCAGGAAACTAGCGGGGGGGCCCGATACGCAGTATTTT. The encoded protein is CASRKLAGGPDTQYF.

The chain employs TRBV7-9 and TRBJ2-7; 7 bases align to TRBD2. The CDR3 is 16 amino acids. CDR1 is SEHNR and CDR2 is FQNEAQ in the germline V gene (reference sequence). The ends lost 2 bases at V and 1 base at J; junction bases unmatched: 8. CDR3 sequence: CASSLPLGGNSYEQYF. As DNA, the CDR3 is TGTGCCAGCAGCTTACCCCTGGGGGGGAATTCCTACGAGCAGTACTTC.

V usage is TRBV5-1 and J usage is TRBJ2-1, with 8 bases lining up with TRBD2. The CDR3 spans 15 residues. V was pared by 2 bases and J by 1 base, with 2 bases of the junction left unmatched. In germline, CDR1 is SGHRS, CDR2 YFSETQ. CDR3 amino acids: CASSFERGSYNEQFF. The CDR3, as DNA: TGCGCCAGCAGCTTTGAGCGGGGGTCCTACAATGAGCAGTTCTTC.

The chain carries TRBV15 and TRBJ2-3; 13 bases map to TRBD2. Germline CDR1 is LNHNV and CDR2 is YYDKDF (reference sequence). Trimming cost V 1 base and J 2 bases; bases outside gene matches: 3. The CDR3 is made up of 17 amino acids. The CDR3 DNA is TGTGCCACCAGCAGAGGGGGACTAGCGGGGTCCACAGATACGCAGTATTTT. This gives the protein CATSRGGLAGSTDTQYF.